The entry that follows covers one T cell receptor (beta chain) sequence. Antigen specificity is unknown. Germline loops: CDR1 SGHTA, CDR2 FQGNSA. V was clipped by 3 bases and J by 4 bases, with 5 bases between them. The CDR3 contains 12 residues. This entry comes from a study of OX40 agonist ivuxolimab in advanced cancers. Points from the study as a whole: Individuals who were partial responders at 0.1-3.0 mg/kg had clonal expansion that ranked among the lowest.

Clones were sequenced by immunoSEQ multiplex PCR, and TCRdb holds only the in-frame ones, with some missing. This table has 92,000 or so clones, 85% to 90% appearing once. The starting material was CD4+ or CD8+ T cells sorted from blood, obtained in a trial of the OX40 agonist ivuxolimab. The receptor was isolated from an adult with an advanced solid tumor such as melanoma, head and neck, liver or kidney cancer. The chain links TRBV7-2 to TRBJ2-3, with D uncertain. The CDR3 is CASSFGPDTQYF. The CDR3 bases are TGTGCCAGCAGCTTCGGGCCAGATACGCAGTATTTT.